Listed here are 10 T cell receptor beta chains from one sample, sequenced in a study of blood T cell repertoires in COVID-19. This table comes from immunoSEQ multiplex PCR, and its TCRdb copy is limited to in-frame clones, with some not included. Of 200,000 to 250,000 clones in the sample, approximately 87% were seen once. The sample consisted of peripheral blood. The source of these receptors is a man aged 60-69 years with acute or convalescent COVID-19.

This sequence joins TRBV19 and TRBJ2-5; no reliable D call. The CDR3 consists of 11 residues. V gave up 5 bases and J gave up 3 bases, with 4 bases separating them. In germline, CDR1 is LNHDA, CDR2 SQIVND (reference sequence). For the CDR3, the DNA is TGTGCCAGTAGTCAAAAAGAGACCCAGTACTTC. Translated: CASSQKETQYF.

This chain links TRBV5-1 with TRBJ2-2; 12 bases align to TRBD2. CDR1 and CDR2 from the germline V gene are SGHRS and YFSETQ. The V gene end was trimmed by 4 bases and the J gene end by 3 bases; junction bases not matched to a gene: 4. The CDR3 consists of 16 residues. The chain's CDR3 is CASSTLAGGDTGELFF. As DNA, the CDR3 is TGCGCCAGCAGCACACTAGCGGGAGGCGACACCGGGGAGCTGTTTTTT.

The chain is built from TRBV30 and TRBJ1-2; no reliable D call. The CDR3 spans 14 residues. V shed 1 base and J shed 2 bases, with 11 bases lying between them. Germline V gene sequence: CDR1 GTSNPN, CDR2 SVGIG (reference sequence). CDR3 loop: CAWSGMNTNYGYTF. DNA of the CDR3: TGTGCCTGGAGTGGAATGAACACCAACTATGGCTACACCTTC.

V usage is TRBV28 and J usage is TRBJ2-7, with TRBD2 identical over 7 bases. The ends lost 7 bases at V and 3 bases at J; junction bases unmatched: 24. The CDR3 has 19 amino acids. Germline V gene sequence: CDR1 MDHEN, CDR2 SYDVKM. As DNA, the CDR3 is TGTGCCAGCATCCGAGTGGGAGGGGCGGCCGAAGTAGCGGGCTACGAGCAGTACTTC. It specifies CASIRVGGAAEVAGYEQYF. Full variable domain (outside the CDR3, taken from reference TRBV28 and TRBJ2-7): DVKVTQSSRYLVKRTGEKVFLECVQDMDHENMFWYRQDPGLGLRLIYFSYDVKMKEKGDIPEGYSVSREKKERFSLILESASTNQTSMYLCASIRVGGAAEVAGYEQYFGPGTRLTVT.

The chain carries TRBV7-9 and TRBJ2-2, with D tentatively TRBD1 (6 bases). V was trimmed by 1 base and J by 6 bases, leaving 18 bases between them. This CDR3 is 17 amino acids long. The germline CDR1 and CDR2 sequences are SEHNR and FQNEAQ (reference sequence). The CDR3 nucleotides are TGTGCCAGCAGCTTAGGGACCCAGGGGATCTGGGCCGGGGAGCTGTTTTTT. Translating it yields CASSLGTQGIWAGELFF.

The chain has TRBV10-2 and TRBJ2-1, with 9 bases fitting TRBD2. Trimming at V came to 4 bases and at J to 9 bases, leaving 7 bases not matched to a gene. Looked up from germline, CDR1 is WSHSY and CDR2 is SAAADI. The CDR3 covers 14 residues. The CDR3 DNA reads TGCGCCAGCAGTGGGGGTAGCGGGAGCGGTGAGCAGTTCTTC. Residues: CASSGGSGSGEQFF.

V usage is TRBV27 and J usage is TRBJ2-1, with 13 bases aligning to TRBD2. Germline V lookup: CDR1 MNHEY, CDR2 SMNVEV (reference sequence). The junction had 24 bases not matched to a gene; V was cut back by 6 bases and J by 7 bases. The CDR3 sequence is 21 residues long. The CDR3 DNA reads as TGTGCCAGCAGCGTGAAATCTGGGAGGACTAGCGGGAGATCGTGGGGAAATGAGCAGTTCTTC. Its translation: CASSVKSGRTSGRSWGNEQFF.

This clone was counted a single time. This chain joins TRBV30 and TRBJ1-1, with 10 bases that match TRBD1. The CDR3 length is 14 residues. The germline gives CDR1 GTSNPN, CDR2 SVGIG (reference sequence). V was pared by 7 bases and J by 3 bases, with 8 bases of the junction left unmatched. The CDR3 bases are TGTGCCTTCCGGGACAGGGGATGGGACACTGAAGCTTTCTTT. It encodes CAFRDRGWDTEAFF. Full variable domain (outside the CDR3, taken from reference TRBV30 and TRBJ1-1): SQTIHQWPATLVQPVGSPLSLECTVEGTSNPNLYWYRQAAGRGLQLLFYSVGIGQISSEVPQNLSASRPQDRQFILSSKKLLLSDSGFYLCAFRDRGWDTEAFFGQGTRLTVV.

This sequence joins TRBV6-5 and TRBJ1-5; 7 nucleotides match TRBD1. Trimming at V came to 6 bases and at J to 4 bases, leaving 9 bases not matched to a gene. CDR3 length equals 15 residues. Germline V gives CDR1 MNHEY, CDR2 SVGAGI. In DNA, the CDR3 is TGTGCCAGCAGCTTAAGACAGGGCGCAAATCAGCCCCAGCATTTT. It codes for CASSLRQGANQPQHF.

This rearrangement joins TRBV28 to TRBJ1-4, with D tentatively TRBD1 (6 bases). From germline, CDR1 is MDHEN and CDR2 SYDVKM. This CDR3 has 11 amino acids. Trimming pared 6 bases from V and 8 bases from J, leaving 7 bases between. CDR3 nucleotide sequence: TGTGCCAGCAGCGGACAGGAAAAACTGTTTTTT. This sequence encodes CASSGQEKLFF.